Listed below are T cell receptor beta chains from one sample, sequenced in a study of CXCR3-negative and CXCR3-positive naive CD8 T cells. TCRdb processed the 5' RACE reads again and assigns one entry to each CDR3 protein, with no DNA. This sample's table reports over 95,000 distinct CDR3 sequences. Material for sequencing was naive CXCR3+ CD8+ T cells from blood. The receptors stem from a human donor in good health. Some clones in this sample may be carry-over from other donors' samples. The CDR3 runs from the conserved cysteine through the conserved F or W. Each record gives: V gene, J gene, CDR3 protein.

v_call: TRBV10-3
j_call: TRBJ1-6
cdr3_aa: CAISESEENSPLHF

v_call: TRBV7-3
j_call: TRBJ2-1
cdr3_aa: CASSLGQGIDNEQFF

v_call: TRBV3-1
j_call: TRBJ2-3
cdr3_aa: CASSPDWPTGERTDTATQYF

v_call: TRBV29-1
j_call: TRBJ2-7
cdr3_aa: CSVEKGTGGAYEQYF

v_call: TRBV5-1
j_call: TRBJ2-7
cdr3_aa: CASSRTQGPGIYEQYF

v_call: TRBV5-1
j_call: TRBJ2-1
cdr3_aa: CASSGIAGEGNEQFF

v_call: TRBV5-5
j_call: TRBJ2-2
cdr3_aa: CASSPTNYGFWQNTGELFF

v_call: TRBV30
j_call: TRBJ1-1
cdr3_aa: CAWNLDKLNTEAFF

v_call: TRBV19
j_call: TRBJ1-1
cdr3_aa: CASSGQPNTEAFF

v_call: TRBV7-9
j_call: TRBJ2-5
cdr3_aa: CASSLRRDRETQYF

v_call: TRBV24-1
j_call: TRBJ2-5
cdr3_aa: CATSDGPGQGFQETQYF

v_call: TRBV4-3
j_call: TRBJ2-2
cdr3_aa: CASSDRLTGELFF

v_call: TRBV11-3
j_call: TRBJ2-7
cdr3_aa: CASSLATGAEQYF

v_call: TRBV5-1
j_call: TRBJ2-1
cdr3_aa: CASSIGQGGHEQFF

v_call: TRBV11-2
j_call: TRBJ1-1
cdr3_aa: CASSPGTWGNNPEAFF

v_call: TRBV28
j_call: TRBJ2-2
cdr3_aa: CASSFRTGFPGELFF

v_call: TRBV29-1
j_call: TRBJ2-7
cdr3_aa: CSVESQNSYEQYF

v_call: TRBV6-2/TRBV6-3
j_call: TRBJ2-1
cdr3_aa: CAAHEGAAYNEQFF

v_call: TRBV7-9
j_call: TRBJ2-1
cdr3_aa: CASSPPTGGYNEQFF

v_call: TRBV6-4
j_call: TRBJ1-6
cdr3_aa: CASSDGGSYNSPLHF

v_call: TRBV27
j_call: TRBJ1-1
cdr3_aa: CASTPGDREAEAFF

v_call: TRBV25-1
j_call: TRBJ2-5
cdr3_aa: CASSATGTGRDF

v_call: TRBV12-3/TRBV12-4
j_call: TRBJ2-7
cdr3_aa: CASSFSAGGLAYEQYF

v_call: TRBV28
j_call: TRBJ1-5
cdr3_aa: CASSPGQGYRNQPQHF

v_call: TRBV29-1
j_call: TRBJ1-1
cdr3_aa: CSVDSRAPTEAFF

v_call: TRBV15
j_call: TRBJ2-5
cdr3_aa: CATSRDGQNQETQYF

v_call: TRBV27
j_call: TRBJ2-1
cdr3_aa: CASSLSQPDEQFF

v_call: TRBV21-1
j_call: TRBJ2-7
cdr3_aa: CASSKDSGDSSYEQYF

v_call: TRBV7-9
j_call: TRBJ2-7
cdr3_aa: CASTRGTAYEQYF

v_call: TRBV15
j_call: TRBJ2-7
cdr3_aa: CATSRGAVNEQYF

v_call: TRBV4-2
j_call: TRBJ2-4
cdr3_aa: CASSQERQGLGKNIQYF

v_call: TRBV9
j_call: TRBJ2-7
cdr3_aa: CASSVGQTRWMEQYF